This T cell receptor (beta chain) was observed in a study of blood T cell repertoires in COVID-19 (dated by TCRdb to 2020 to 2021). For the study in its entirety: Collaborator samples came from the United States, Italy and Spain and covered acute and convalescent phases of COVID-19. The prospective study material was composed of cDNA or gDNA derived from T cells, B-cell-depleted T cells, or PBMCs. The dataset comprised deeply sampled blood TCRbeta repertoires from subjects exposed to, actively infected with, or recovered from COVID-19. The repertoires were released in a freely available public database meant as a resource for research on the immune response to SARS-CoV-2. Samples came from the ongoing ImmuneRACE study (first 160 participants) plus 1,254 subjects from 6 global collaborators. Nearly every sample came with metadata listing a de-identified subject ID, COVID-19 status, age in years and sex. Where available, HLA class I and class II types were taken from metadata supplied by the sample provider and were not determined by assay-based typing. Study-wide conclusions, independent of this receptor: Clinical and demographic metadata were provided uncurated, with the amount varying by source and participant.

Collaborating institutions collected whole blood in K2EDTA tubes following their own protocols. For TCRbeta analysis, collaborators shipped samples as frozen whole blood, isolated PBMCs, or DNA extracted from either of those sample types. According to the germline V gene (reference sequence), CDR1 reads SEHNR and CDR2 reads FQNEAQ. Inclusive of the bounding cysteine and phenylalanine, the CDR3 is 19 residues long. Only CDR3 DNA is held: 57 bases, read in frame from base 1. Trimming takes 5 bases from V and 1 base from J, and the germline ends sit 21 bases apart. TCRbeta CDR3 regions were amplified from genomic DNA by means of the immunoSEQ Assay, a bias-controlled multiplex PCR. Per the authors' processing: Nucleated cell counts per sample were estimated from amplification of reference gene primers within the assay. Sequence reads were collapsed and filtered to measure the absolute abundance of every unique TCRbeta CDR3 rearrangement. Productive Simpson clonality was computed per sample as the square root of Simpson's diversity index over productive rearrangements. In its TCRdb copy, this immuneACCESS table keeps in-frame sequences only and misses some clones. Where compared with another copy, unresolved V genes explain less than half of these, and the others have no known cause. From that table come the V and J calls and clone size; the DNA was used to work out D and trimming. For this sample the table gives 150,000 to 200,000 clones, of which around 80% were detected only once. The ten largest account for 13% to 15% of the sample.

This clone has only one observation. The antigen it binds to is not known. Per-base quality was not reported, and no clone a single base away is much larger than it. The chain is encoded by TRBV7-9 joined to TRBJ2-6; TRBD1 is a weak D gene call, 9 bases matching. This receptor was taken from a young man with active or convalescent COVID-19. The sample taken for sequencing was peripheral blood. The CDR3 protein sequence reads: CASSPGGWTGASGANVLTF. DNA sequence: TGTGCCAGCAGCCCGGGGGGGTGGACAGGGGCTTCTGGGGCCAACGTCCTGACTTTC.